This is a list of T cell receptor beta chains from one sample in a study of T cells in localized non-small cell lung cancer. Sequencing was performed with immunoSEQ multiplex PCR; in TCRdb, only in-frame clones are kept and a portion is missing. The sample has tens of thousands of clones, 70% to 90% seen once; the top ten hold over 10%. The sample here was peripheral blood, taken before any cancer treatment. Every receptor here comes from a female donor at least 60 years old with stage III squamous cell lung carcinoma. Each CDR3 is given with its conserved first and last residue. A D gene is named only where the DNA matches it firmly. The size field is filled for only some rows; it gives once, few, many or a size class.

size: NA; V: TRBV7-9; J: TRBJ2-7; D: TRBD2; CDR3: CASSSGLAGDSYEQYF; DNA: TGTGCCAGCAGCTCGGGACTAGCGGGGGACTCCTACGAGCAGTACTTC
size: NA; V: TRBV15; J: TRBJ1-6; D: NA; CDR3: CATSREQNNSPLHF; DNA: TGTGCCACCAGCAGAGAACAGAATAATTCACCCCTCCACTTT
size: NA; V: TRBV10-1; J: TRBJ2-2; D: NA; CDR3: CASSGLANTGELFF; DNA: TGCGCCAGCAGTGGGCTAGCTAACACCGGGGAGCTGTTTTTT
size: NA; V: TRBV14; J: TRBJ1-2; D: NA; CDR3: CASSRGGYGYTF; DNA: TGTGCCAGCAGCAGGGGAGGCTATGGCTACACCTTC
size: NA; V: TRBV5-8; J: TRBJ1-1; D: NA; CDR3: CASSSGQTSSLGEAFF; DNA: TGTGCCAGCAGCTCCGGACAGACTAGTTCACTGGGTGAAGCTTTCTTT
size: NA; V: TRBV19; J: TRBJ1-5; D: NA; CDR3: CASSIGGARRSQPQHF; DNA: TGTGCCAGTAGTATAGGAGGGGCCAGAAGGAGTCAGCCCCAGCATTTT
size: NA; V: TRBV7-2; J: TRBJ2-3; D: NA; CDR3: CASSSEGPDTQYF; DNA: TGTGCCAGCAGCTCCGAGGGGCCAGATACGCAGTATTTT
size: NA; V: TRBV5-8; J: TRBJ2-4; D: NA; CDR3: CASSRGNIQYF; DNA: TGTGCCAGCAGCCGTGGGAACATTCAGTACTTC
size: NA; V: TRBV5-1; J: TRBJ2-7; D: TRBD1; CDR3: CASSTGTEFYEQYF; DNA: TGCGCCAGCAGCACAGGGACAGAGTTCTACGAGCAGTACTTC
size: NA; V: TRBV9; J: TRBJ1-1; D: NA; CDR3: CASSLAGASTEAFF; DNA: TGTGCCAGCAGCCTGGCGGGGGCTTCAACTGAAGCTTTCTTT
size: NA; V: TRBV28; J: TRBJ2-5; D: NA; CDR3: CASSLEGTQYF; DNA: TGTGCCAGCAGTTTGGAGGGGACCCAGTACTTC
size: few; V: TRBV19; J: TRBJ2-7; D: NA; CDR3: CASSPRTSSSYEQYF; DNA: TGTGCCAGTAGTCCCCGGACGAGCAGCTCCTACGAGCAGTACTTC
size: NA; V: TRBV28; J: TRBJ1-2; D: NA; CDR3: CASSRDRANYGYTF; DNA: TGTGCCAGCAGCCGGGACCGCGCTAACTATGGCTACACCTTC
size: NA; V: TRBV6-5; J: TRBJ1-1; D: TRBD1; CDR3: CASSYERGRGTEAFF; DNA: TGTGCCAGCAGTTACGAGAGGGGGCGAGGCACTGAAGCTTTCTTT
size: NA; V: TRBV19; J: TRBJ1-5; D: TRBD1; CDR3: CASSMTGGNQPQHF; DNA: TGTGCCAGTAGTATGACAGGGGGGAATCAGCCCCAGCATTTT
size: NA; V: TRBV7-3; J: TRBJ2-2; D: TRBD2; CDR3: CASSRLAGGPAGELFF; DNA: TGTGCCAGCAGTAGATTAGCGGGAGGGCCAGCCGGGGAGCTGTTTTTT
size: NA; V: TRBV27; J: TRBJ1-2; D: TRBD1; CDR3: CASSSIGQGGSYGYTF; DNA: TGTGCCAGCAGTTCCATAGGACAGGGGGGTTCGTATGGCTACACCTTC
size: NA; V: TRBV6-1; J: TRBJ2-1; D: NA; CDR3: CASSEGLDNEQFF; DNA: TGTGCCAGCAGTGAAGGGCTCGACAATGAGCAGTTCTTC
size: NA; V: TRBV27; J: TRBJ1-4; D: TRBD1; CDR3: CASSSRQGATNEKLFF; DNA: TGTGCCAGCAGTTCCCGACAGGGGGCAACTAATGAAAAACTGTTTTTT
size: NA; V: TRBV28; J: TRBJ1-5; D: NA; CDR3: CASSEKSGASNQPQHF; DNA: TGTGCCAGCAGTGAGAAGTCGGGGGCGAGCAATCAGCCCCAGCATTTT
size: NA; V: TRBV19; J: TRBJ2-1; D: NA; CDR3: CARYQDSPNEQFF; DNA: TGTGCCAGGTATCAAGACAGTCCCAATGAGCAGTTCTTC
size: NA; V: TRBV18; J: TRBJ2-6; D: TRBD2; CDR3: CASSLGRGAGANVLTF; DNA: TGTGCCAGCTCACTCGGTCGGGGGGCTGGGGCCAACGTCCTGACTTTC
size: NA; V: TRBV5-1; J: TRBJ2-5; D: TRBD2; CDR3: CASSSKAGVETQYF; DNA: TGCGCCAGCAGCTCCAAAGCGGGAGTGGAGACCCAGTACTTC
size: NA; V: TRBV7-2; J: TRBJ2-6; D: NA; CDR3: CASSLIGLSPSGANVLTF; DNA: TGTGCCAGCAGCTTAATCGGACTCTCCCCCTCTGGGGCCAACGTCCTGACTTTC
size: NA; V: TRBV6-6; J: TRBJ2-3; D: NA; CDR3: CASSYSVRVATDTQYF; DNA: TGTGCCAGCAGTTACTCTGTAAGGGTAGCGACAGATACGCAGTATTTT
size: few; V: TRBV5-1; J: TRBJ2-2; D: NA; CDR3: CASRVGLNTGELFF; DNA: TGCGCCAGCAGGGTCGGCCTGAACACCGGGGAGCTGTTTTTT
size: once; V: TRBV9; J: TRBJ1-5; D: NA; CDR3: CASGDDNQPQHF; DNA: TGTGCCAGCGGGGACGACAATCAGCCCCAGCATTTT
size: NA; V: TRBV5-4; J: TRBJ2-3; D: NA; CDR3: CASSLTQRTDTQYF; DNA: TGTGCCAGCAGCCTAACCCAACGCACAGATACGCAGTATTTT
size: few; V: TRBV5-1; J: TRBJ2-5; D: TRBD1; CDR3: CASSLGQGETQYF; DNA: TGCGCCAGCAGCTTAGGACAGGGGGAGACCCAGTACTTC
size: NA; V: TRBV29-1; J: TRBJ2-7; D: NA; CDR3: CSVSTASSYEQYF; DNA: TGCAGCGTTTCAACAGCAAGCTCCTACGAGCAGTACTTC
size: NA; V: TRBV6-1; J: TRBJ1-2; D: TRBD1; CDR3: CASSEGSPGQGARYTF; DNA: TGTGCCAGCAGTGAAGGAAGTCCCGGACAGGGGGCTCGTTACACCTTC
size: NA; V: TRBV18; J: TRBJ1-1; D: NA; CDR3: CASSQGKDLEAFF; DNA: TGTGCCAGCTCACAGGGCAAAGATCTTGAAGCTTTCTTT
size: NA; V: TRBV20-1; J: TRBJ2-7; D: TRBD2; CDR3: CSGWGGYEQYF; DNA: TGCAGTGGGTGGGGGGGATACGAGCAGTACTTC
size: NA; V: TRBV9; J: TRBJ1-1; D: TRBD1; CDR3: CASSVDLRDREAFF; DNA: TGTGCCAGCAGCGTAGATTTACGGGACAGAGAAGCTTTCTTT
size: NA; V: TRBV7-8; J: TRBJ2-1; D: NA; CDR3: CASSLVGGTVYNEQFF; DNA: TGTGCCAGCAGCTTAGTCGGAGGGACAGTCTACAATGAGCAGTTCTTC
size: NA; V: TRBV2; J: TRBJ2-3; D: TRBD1; CDR3: CASSRQGSEDTQYF; DNA: TGTGCCAGCAGTCGACAGGGGTCAGAAGATACGCAGTATTTT
size: NA; V: TRBV19; J: TRBJ2-1; D: NA; CDR3: CASRNSGGHTEQFF; DNA: TGTGCCAGTCGCAACTCGGGGGGACACACTGAGCAGTTCTTC
size: NA; V: TRBV6-5; J: TRBJ1-1; D: NA; CDR3: CASSYMGNTEAFF; DNA: TGTGCCAGCAGTTACATGGGGAACACTGAAGCTTTCTTT
size: NA; V: TRBV7-9; J: TRBJ1-3; D: NA; CDR3: CASSAVEGNTIYF; DNA: TGTGCCAGCAGCGCAGTGGAGGGAAACACCATATATTTT
size: NA; V: TRBV2; J: TRBJ1-3; D: NA; CDR3: CASSPQGGGNTIYF; DNA: TGTGCCAGCAGTCCCCAAGGTGGTGGAAACACCATATATTTT
size: NA; V: TRBV6-5; J: TRBJ2-7; D: TRBD1; CDR3: CASSYRATGDPYEQYF; DNA: TGTGCCAGCAGTTACCGCGCGACAGGGGACCCCTACGAGCAGTACTTC
size: NA; V: TRBV2; J: TRBJ2-2; D: TRBD2; CDR3: CASSVPSGVNTGELFF; DNA: TGTGCCAGCAGTGTTCCTAGCGGAGTGAACACCGGGGAGCTGTTTTTT
size: NA; V: TRBV18; J: TRBJ2-1; D: TRBD1; CDR3: CASSPKDRSDNEQFF; DNA: TGTGCCAGCTCACCCAAGGACAGGTCTGACAATGAGCAGTTCTTC